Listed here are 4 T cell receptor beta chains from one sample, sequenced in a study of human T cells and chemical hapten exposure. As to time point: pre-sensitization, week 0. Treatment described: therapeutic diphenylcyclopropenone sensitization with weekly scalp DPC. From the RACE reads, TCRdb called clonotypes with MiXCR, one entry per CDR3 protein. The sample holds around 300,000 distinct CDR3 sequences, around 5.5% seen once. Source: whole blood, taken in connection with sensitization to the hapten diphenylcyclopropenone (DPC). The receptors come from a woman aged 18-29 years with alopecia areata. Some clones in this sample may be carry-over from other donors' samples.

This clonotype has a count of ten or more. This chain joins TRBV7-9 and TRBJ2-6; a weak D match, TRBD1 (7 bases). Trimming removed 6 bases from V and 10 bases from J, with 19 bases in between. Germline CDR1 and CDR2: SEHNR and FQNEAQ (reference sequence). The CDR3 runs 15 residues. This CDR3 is CASSRGTVYTNVLTF. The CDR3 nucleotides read TGTGCCAGCAGTCGGGGGACAGTTTATACGAACGTCCTGACTTTC.

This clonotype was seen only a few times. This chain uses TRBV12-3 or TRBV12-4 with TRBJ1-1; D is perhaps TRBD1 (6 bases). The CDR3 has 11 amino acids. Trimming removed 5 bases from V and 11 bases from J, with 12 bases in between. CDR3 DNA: TGTGCCAGCAGTATCAGGGGTGGTGCTTTCTTT. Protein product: CASSIRGGAFF.

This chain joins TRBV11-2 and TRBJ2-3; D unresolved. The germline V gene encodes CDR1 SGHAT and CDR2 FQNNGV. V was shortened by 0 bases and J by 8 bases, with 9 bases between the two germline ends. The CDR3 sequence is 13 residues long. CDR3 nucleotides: TGTGCCAGCAGCTTAGATCAAGGGTTTACGCAGTATTTT. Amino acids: CASSLDQGFTQYF.

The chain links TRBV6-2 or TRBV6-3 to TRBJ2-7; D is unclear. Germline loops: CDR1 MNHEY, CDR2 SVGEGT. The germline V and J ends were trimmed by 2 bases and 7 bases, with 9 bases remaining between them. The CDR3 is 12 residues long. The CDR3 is CASSYPSDEQYF. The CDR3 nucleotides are TGTGCCAGCAGTTACCCCTCGGATGAGCAGTACTTC.